Reported below is one T cell receptor beta chain. The data derive from a study of T-cell reconstitution after alpha-beta-depleted transplantation in children. Using unique molecular identifiers, the investigators prepared the TCRbeta library. MiXCR was run by TCRdb on the PCR reads, yielding one entry per CDR3 protein. The sample includes 330,000 or so distinct CDR3 sequences, about 9.4% seen only once; the top ten take 2% to 3%. The input for sequencing was PBMCs from the stem cell graft donor, taken from the stem cell graft. This sequence originates from a human donor who donated a stem cell graft to a child with acute lymphoblastic leukemia.

The CDR3 DNA sequence: TGTGCCAGCAGCCATACTACTAGCGGCAAAGCCTACGAGCAGTACTTC. Translating it yields CASSHTTSGKAYEQYF. The V call is TRBV6-1, the J call TRBJ2-7; 8 bases are shared with TRBD2. CDR1 and CDR2 from the germline V gene are MNHNS and SASEGT. Germline trimming cut 6 bases from V and 2 bases from J; bases unmatched to any gene: 12. This CDR3 is built from 16 residues.